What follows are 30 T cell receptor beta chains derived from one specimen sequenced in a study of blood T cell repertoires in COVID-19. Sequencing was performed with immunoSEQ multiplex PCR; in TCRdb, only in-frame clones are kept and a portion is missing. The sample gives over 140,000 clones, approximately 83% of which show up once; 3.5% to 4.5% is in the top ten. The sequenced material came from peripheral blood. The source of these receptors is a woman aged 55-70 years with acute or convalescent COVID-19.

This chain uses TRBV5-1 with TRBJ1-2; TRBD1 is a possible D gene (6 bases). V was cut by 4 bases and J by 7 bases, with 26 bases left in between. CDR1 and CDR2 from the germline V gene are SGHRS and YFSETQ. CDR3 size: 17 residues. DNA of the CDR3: TGCGCCAGCAGCCAACGGTTACAGGGAAGGGATTCTCGTGGCTACACCTTC. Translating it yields CASSQRLQGRDSRGYTF. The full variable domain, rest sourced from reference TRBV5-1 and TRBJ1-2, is KAGVTQTPRYLIKTRGQQVTLSCSPISGHRSVSWYQQTPGQGLQFLFEYFSETQRNKGNFPGRFSGRQFSNSRSEMNVSTLELGDSALYLCASSQRLQGRDSRGYTFGSGTRLTVV.

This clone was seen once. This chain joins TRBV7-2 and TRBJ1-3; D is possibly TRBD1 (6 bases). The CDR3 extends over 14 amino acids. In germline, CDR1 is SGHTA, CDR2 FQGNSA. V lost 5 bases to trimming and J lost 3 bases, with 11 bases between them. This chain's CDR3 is CASSPGQIGNTIYF. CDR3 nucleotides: TGTGCCAGCAGCCCAGGACAGATTGGAAACACCATATATTTT.

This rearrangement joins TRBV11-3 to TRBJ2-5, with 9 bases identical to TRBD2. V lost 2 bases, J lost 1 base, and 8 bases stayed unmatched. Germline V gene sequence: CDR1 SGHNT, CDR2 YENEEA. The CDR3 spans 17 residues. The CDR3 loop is CASSLPPGLAVQETQYF. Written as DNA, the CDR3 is TGTGCCAGCAGCTTACCGCCGGGACTAGCTGTCCAAGAGACCCAGTACTTC.

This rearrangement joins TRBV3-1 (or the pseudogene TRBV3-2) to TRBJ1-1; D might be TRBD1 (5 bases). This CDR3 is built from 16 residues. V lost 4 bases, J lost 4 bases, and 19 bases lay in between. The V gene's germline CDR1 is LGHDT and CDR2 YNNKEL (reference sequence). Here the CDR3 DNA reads TGTGCCAGCAGCCCCGGGGGGATCCTCCCTGGCACTGAAGCTTTCTTT. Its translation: CASSPGGILPGTEAFF.

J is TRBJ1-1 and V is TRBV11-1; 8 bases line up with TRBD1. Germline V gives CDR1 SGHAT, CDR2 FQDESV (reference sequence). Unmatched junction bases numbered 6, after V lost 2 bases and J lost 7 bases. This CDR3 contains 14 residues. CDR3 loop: CASSLRGGQGEAFF. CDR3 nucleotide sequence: TGTGCCAGCAGCTTAAGGGGTGGACAGGGTGAAGCTTTCTTT.

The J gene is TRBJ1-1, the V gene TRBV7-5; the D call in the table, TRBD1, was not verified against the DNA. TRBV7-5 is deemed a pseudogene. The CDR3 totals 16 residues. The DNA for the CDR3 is TGTGCCAGAAGCTTAATATCCGGGACAGACAACACTGAAGCTTTCTTT. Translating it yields CARSLISGTDNTEAFF.

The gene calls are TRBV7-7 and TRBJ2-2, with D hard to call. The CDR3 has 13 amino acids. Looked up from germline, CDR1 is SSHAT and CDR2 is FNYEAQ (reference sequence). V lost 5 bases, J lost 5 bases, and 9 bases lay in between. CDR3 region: CASSPLETGELFF. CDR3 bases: TGTGCCAGCAGCCCCCTGGAGACCGGGGAGCTGTTTTTT. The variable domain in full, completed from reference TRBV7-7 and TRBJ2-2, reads GAGVSQSPRYKVTKRGQDVTLRCDPISSHATLYWYQQALGQGPEFLTYFNYEAQPDKSGLPSDRFSAERPEGSISTLTIQRTEQRDSAMYRCASSPLETGELFFGEGSRLTVL.

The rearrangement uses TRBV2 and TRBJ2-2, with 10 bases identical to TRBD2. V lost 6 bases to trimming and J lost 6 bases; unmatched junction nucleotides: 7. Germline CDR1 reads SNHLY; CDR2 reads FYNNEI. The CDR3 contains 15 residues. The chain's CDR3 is CASRFLAGAAGELFF. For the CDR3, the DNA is TGTGCCAGCAGATTCCTAGCGGGAGCAGCCGGGGAGCTGTTTTTT.

DNA of the CDR3: TGTGCCAGCAGCTTACCGGACACCAATGAGCAGTTCTTC. Amino acid sequence: CASSLPDTNEQFF. The chain links TRBV13 to TRBJ2-1; tentatively, D is TRBD1 (5 bases). This CDR3 has 13 residues. Trimming left V 2 bases short and J 6 bases short, with 8 bases between. Germline V CDR1 and CDR2: PRHDT, FYEKMQ (reference sequence). Drawing the rest from reference TRBV13 and TRBJ2-1, the complete variable domain is AAGVIQSPRHLIKEKRETATLKCYPIPRHDTVYWYQQGPGQDPQFLISFYEKMQSDKGSIPDRFSAQQFSDYHSELNMSSLELGDSALYFCASSLPDTNEQFFGPGTRLTVL.

CDR3: CASSQSPWDSFLNEQFF. The CDR3 bases are TGTGCCAGCAGCCAGTCCCCATGGGACTCCTTCTTAAATGAGCAGTTCTTC. The genes are TRBV14 and TRBJ2-1, with D perhaps matching TRBD2 (6 bases). The ends were cut back, 3 bases at V and 7 bases at J, with 22 bases in the middle. Per germline, CDR1 SGHDN and CDR2 FVKESK. This CDR3 comprises 17 residues.

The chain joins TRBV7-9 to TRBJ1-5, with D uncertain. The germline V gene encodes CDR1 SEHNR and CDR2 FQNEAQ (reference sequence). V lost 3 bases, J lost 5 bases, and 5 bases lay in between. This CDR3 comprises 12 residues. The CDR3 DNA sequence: TGTGCCAGCAGCTTCCTTGATCAGCCCCAGCATTTT. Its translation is CASSFLDQPQHF.

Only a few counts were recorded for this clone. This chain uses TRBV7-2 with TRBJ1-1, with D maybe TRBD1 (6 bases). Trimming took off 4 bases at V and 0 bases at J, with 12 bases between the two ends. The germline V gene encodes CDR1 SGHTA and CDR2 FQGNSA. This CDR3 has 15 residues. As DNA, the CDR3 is TGTGCCAGCAGCTCCAGCGGACAGATGAACACTGAAGCTTTCTTT. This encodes CASSSSGQMNTEAFF.

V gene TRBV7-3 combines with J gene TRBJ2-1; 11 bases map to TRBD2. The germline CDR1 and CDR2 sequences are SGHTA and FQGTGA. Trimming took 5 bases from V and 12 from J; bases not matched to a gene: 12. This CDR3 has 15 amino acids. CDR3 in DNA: TGTGCCAGCAGCCCAAACAGTAGCGGGAGGGCTCCGCAGTTCTTC. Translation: CASSPNSSGRAPQFF.

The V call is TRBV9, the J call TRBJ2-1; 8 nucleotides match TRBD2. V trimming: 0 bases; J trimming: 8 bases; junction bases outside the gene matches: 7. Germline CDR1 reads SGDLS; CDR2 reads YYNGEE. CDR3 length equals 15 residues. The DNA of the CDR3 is TGTGCCAGCAGCGTAGCGGGAGGGCCATGGGATGAGCAGTTCTTC. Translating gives CASSVAGGPWDEQFF.

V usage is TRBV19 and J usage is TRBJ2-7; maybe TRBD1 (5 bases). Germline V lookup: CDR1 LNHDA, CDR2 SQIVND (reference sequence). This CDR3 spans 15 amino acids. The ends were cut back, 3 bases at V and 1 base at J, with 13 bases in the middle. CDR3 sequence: CASSIGPQGSYEQYF. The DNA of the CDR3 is TGTGCCAGTAGTATCGGCCCCCAGGGATCCTACGAGCAGTACTTC. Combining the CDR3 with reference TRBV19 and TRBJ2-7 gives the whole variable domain DGGITQSPKYLFRKEGQNVTLSCEQNLNHDAMYWYRQDPGQGLRLIYYSQIVNDFQKGDIAEGYSVSREKKESFPLTVTSAQKNPTAFYLCASSIGPQGSYEQYFGPGTRLTVT.

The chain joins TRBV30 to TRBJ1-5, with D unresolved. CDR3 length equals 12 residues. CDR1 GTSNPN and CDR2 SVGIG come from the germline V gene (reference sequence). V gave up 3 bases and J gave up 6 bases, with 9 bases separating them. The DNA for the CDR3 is TGTGCCTGGAGATTGGGGAGTCAGCCCCAGCATTTT. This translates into CAWRLGSQPQHF.

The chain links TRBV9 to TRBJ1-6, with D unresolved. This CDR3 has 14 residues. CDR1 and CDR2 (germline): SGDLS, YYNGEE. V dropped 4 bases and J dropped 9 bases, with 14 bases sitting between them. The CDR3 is CASSLGAEASPLHF. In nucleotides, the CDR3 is TGTGCCAGCAGCCTAGGAGCCGAAGCTTCACCCCTCCACTTT. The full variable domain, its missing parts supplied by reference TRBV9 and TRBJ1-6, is DSGVTQTPKHLITATGQRVTLRCSPRSGDLSVYWYQQSLDQGLQFLIQYYNGEERAKGNILERFSAQQFPDLHSELNLSSLELGDSALYFCASSLGAEASPLHFGNGTRLTVT.

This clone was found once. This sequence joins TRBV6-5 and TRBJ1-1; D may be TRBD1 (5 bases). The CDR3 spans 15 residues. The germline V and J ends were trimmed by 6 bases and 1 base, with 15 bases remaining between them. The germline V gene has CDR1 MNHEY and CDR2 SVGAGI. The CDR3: CASSRLQDPNTEAFF. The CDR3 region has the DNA TGTGCCAGCAGCAGATTACAGGACCCGAACACTGAAGCTTTCTTT.

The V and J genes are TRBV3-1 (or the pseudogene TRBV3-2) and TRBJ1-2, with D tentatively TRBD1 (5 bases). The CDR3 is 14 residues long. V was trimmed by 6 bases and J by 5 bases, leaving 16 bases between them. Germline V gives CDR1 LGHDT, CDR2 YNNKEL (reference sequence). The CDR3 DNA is TGTGCCAGCAGTCAAAGACAGACTCAATATGGCTACACCTTC. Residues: CASSQRQTQYGYTF.

CDR3 sequence (DNA): TGTGCCACCAGTGGCTTTGCGGGAGCGATGAACACCGGGGAGCTGTTTTTT. Residues: CATSGFAGAMNTGELFF. The chain employs TRBV24-1 and TRBJ2-2, with 7 nucleotides matching TRBD2. The CDR3 extends over 17 amino acids. The V gene's germline CDR1 is KGHDR and CDR2 SFDVKD. V trimming: 5 bases; J trimming: 1 base; junction bases outside the gene matches: 9.

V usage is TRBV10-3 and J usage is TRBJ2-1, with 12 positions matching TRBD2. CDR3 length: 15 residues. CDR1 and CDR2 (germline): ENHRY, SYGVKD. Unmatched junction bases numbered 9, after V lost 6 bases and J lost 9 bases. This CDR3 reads CAIRNTSGRKVEQFF. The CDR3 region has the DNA TGTGCCATCAGAAATACTAGCGGGAGGAAGGTTGAGCAGTTCTTC.

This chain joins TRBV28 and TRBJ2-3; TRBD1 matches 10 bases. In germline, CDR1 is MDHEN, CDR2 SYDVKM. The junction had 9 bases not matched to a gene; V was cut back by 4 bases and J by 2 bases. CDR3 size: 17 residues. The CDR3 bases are TGTGCCAGCAGTTCGAGACAGGGGGCCGGTCTCACAGATACGCAGTATTTT. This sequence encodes CASSSRQGAGLTDTQYF.

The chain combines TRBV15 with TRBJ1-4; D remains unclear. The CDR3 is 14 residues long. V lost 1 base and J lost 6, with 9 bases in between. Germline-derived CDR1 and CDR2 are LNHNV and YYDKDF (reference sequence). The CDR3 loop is CATSRGGWDEKLFF. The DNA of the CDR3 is TGTGCCACCAGCAGAGGCGGTTGGGATGAAAAACTGTTTTTT.

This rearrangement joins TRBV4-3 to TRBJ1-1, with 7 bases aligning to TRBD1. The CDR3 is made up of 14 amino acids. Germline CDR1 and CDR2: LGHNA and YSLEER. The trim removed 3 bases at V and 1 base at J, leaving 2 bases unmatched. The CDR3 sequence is CASSHQGENTEAFF. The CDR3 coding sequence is TGCGCCAGCAGCCACCAGGGGGAGAACACTGAAGCTTTCTTT.

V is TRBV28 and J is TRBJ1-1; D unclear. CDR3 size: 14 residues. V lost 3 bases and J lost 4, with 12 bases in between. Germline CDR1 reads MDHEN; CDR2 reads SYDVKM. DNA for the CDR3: TGTGCCAGCAGTTTGGTAGGTGCAGGCACTGAAGCTTTCTTT. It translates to CASSLVGAGTEAFF.

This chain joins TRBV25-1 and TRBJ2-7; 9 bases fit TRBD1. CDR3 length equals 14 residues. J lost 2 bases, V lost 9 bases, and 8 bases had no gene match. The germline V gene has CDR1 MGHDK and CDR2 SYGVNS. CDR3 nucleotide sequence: TGTGCCAGTGCGCCGAGGACAGGGGCCTACGAGCAGTACTTC. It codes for CASAPRTGAYEQYF.

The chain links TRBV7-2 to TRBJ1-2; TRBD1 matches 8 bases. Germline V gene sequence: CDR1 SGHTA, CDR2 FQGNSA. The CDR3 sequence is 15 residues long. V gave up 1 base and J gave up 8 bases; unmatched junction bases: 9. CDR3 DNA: TGTGCCAGCAGCTTAGTCCCCCAGGGGGCTGGGGGCTACACCTTC. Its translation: CASSLVPQGAGGYTF.

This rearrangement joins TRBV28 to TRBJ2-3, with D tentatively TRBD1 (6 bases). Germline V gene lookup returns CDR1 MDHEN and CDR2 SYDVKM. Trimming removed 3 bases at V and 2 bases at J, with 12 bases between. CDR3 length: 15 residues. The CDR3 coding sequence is TGTGCCAGCAGTTTGGACAGACATAACACAGATACGCAGTATTTT. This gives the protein CASSLDRHNTDTQYF.

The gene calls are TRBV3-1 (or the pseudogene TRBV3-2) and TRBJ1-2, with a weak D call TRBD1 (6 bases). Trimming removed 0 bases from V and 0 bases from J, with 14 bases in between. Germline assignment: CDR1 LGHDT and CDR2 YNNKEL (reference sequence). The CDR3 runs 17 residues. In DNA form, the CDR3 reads TGTGCCAGCAGCCAAGATCGGCACAGGGTAGCTAACTATGGCTACACCTTC. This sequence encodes CASSQDRHRVANYGYTF.

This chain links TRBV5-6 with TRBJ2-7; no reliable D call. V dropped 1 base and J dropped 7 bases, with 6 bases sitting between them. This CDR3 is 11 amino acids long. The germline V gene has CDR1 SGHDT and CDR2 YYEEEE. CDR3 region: CASSLWREQYF. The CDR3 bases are TGTGCCAGCAGCTTGTGGCGGGAGCAGTACTTC.